This T cell receptor beta chain was identified in a study of OX40 agonist ivuxolimab in advanced cancers. The data were produced by immunoSEQ multiplex PCR, yet TCRdb's version contains in-frame clones alone and is incomplete. The repertoire holds fewer than 85,000 clones, with more than 65% as singletons. Study-level points and caveats: Clonal expansion among partial responders at 0.1-3.0 mg/kg ranked near the lowest.

To note about this clone: The antigen remains unidentified.

Trimming shortened V by 3 bases and J by 6 bases, and 9 bases separated the two germline ends. Germline V CDR1 and CDR2: SNHLY, FYNNEI. The CDR3 sequence is 13 residues long. The receptor was derived from an adult with an advanced solid tumor such as melanoma, head and neck, liver or kidney cancer. The chain has TRBV2 and TRBJ1-5, with D hard to call. The sequencing here drew on CD4+ or CD8+ T cells sorted from blood, taken in a trial of the OX40 agonist ivuxolimab. The CDR3 DNA reads TGTGCCAGCAGTGAGGTCGGGGTTCAGCCCCAGCATTTT. Amino acid sequence: CASSEVGVQPQHF.